This T cell receptor beta chain was recovered during a study of identical twins. General observations from the study: Some out-of-frame alpha sequences were shared by twins, and these showed excess low generation probability. Cross-sectional statistical analysis was relied on for the conclusions, without the same donors being followed. Excess twin sharing in beta out-of-frame sequences was weaker.

CDR3 length: 17 amino acids. The germline CDR1 and CDR2 sequences are SGHRS and YFSETQ. Trimming stripped 0 bases from V and 4 bases from J, with 19 bases between. About this clonotype: What it binds is unknown.

TCRdb independently ran MiXCR on the 5' RACE reads; one entry per CDR3 protein. Here the sample spans hundreds of thousands of distinct CDR3 sequences, over 15% being singletons. These same data were also listed under a study on T cells expressing NK-cell markers. Per that study: It was sorted CD3+CD56-NKG2C+, CD3+CD56+NKG2C- and CD3+CD56+NKG2C+ T cells that provided the TCR beta repertoires.

The source of this sequence is a woman aged 18-29 years in good health. The chain combines TRBV5-1 with TRBJ1-2, with a tentative D call TRBD1 (5 bases). Sequencing used PBMCs. For the CDR3, the DNA is TGCGCCAGCAGCTTGGACGCGGGACCTAATAGTCTCTATGGCTACACCTTC. Translated: CASSLDAGPNSLYGYTF.